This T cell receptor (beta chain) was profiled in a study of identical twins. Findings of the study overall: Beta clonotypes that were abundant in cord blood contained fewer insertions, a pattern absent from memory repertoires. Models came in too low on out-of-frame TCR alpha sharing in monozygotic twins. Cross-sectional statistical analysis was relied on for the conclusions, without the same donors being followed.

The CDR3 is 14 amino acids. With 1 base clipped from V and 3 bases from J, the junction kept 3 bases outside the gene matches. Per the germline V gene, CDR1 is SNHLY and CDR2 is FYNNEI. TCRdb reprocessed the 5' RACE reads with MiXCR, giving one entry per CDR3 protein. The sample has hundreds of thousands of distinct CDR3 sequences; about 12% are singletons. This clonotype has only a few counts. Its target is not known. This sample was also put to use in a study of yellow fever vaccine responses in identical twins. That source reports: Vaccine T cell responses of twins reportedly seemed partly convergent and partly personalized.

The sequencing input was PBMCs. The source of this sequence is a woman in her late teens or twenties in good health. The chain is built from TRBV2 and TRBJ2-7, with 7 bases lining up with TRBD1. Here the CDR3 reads CASSEETGFYEQYF. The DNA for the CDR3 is TGTGCCAGCAGTGAAGAGACAGGGTTCTACGAGCAGTACTTC.